This T cell receptor (beta chain) is from a study of cytomegalovirus exposure and HLA in healthy donors. Study-wide background: It was reported in a later analysis that the same platform had been used for the approximately 120 validation repertoires as for the 666 first-cohort repertoires. Notes on the study in general: The authors listed some 150 TCR beta chains as cytomegalovirus-associated. In vitro work confirmed that three CMV-associated chains recognize CMV antigens. Across donors, most TCRs were seen rarely, yet some public ones were widespread.

Turning to this clone: Its matching antigen is unknown.

Sequencing used immunoSEQ multiplex PCR; TCRdb keeps in-frame clones, though not all of them. The sample lists around 54,000 clones, roughly nine tenths occurring once. From germline, CDR1 is MNHEY and CDR2 SVGAGI. V trimming: 5 bases; J trimming: 3 bases; junction bases outside the gene matches: 7. This CDR3 is built from 15 residues. The specimen sequenced was PBMCs. The receptor's source is a woman aged 18-30 years in good health and CMV-seropositive. The chain couples TRBV6-5 to TRBJ2-3, with 8 bases fitting TRBD2. The DNA of the CDR3 is TGTGCCAGCAGTCACGGGGGCGGGGGGACAGATACGCAGTATTTT. This translates into CASSHGGGGTDTQYF.